Listed here are 18 T cell receptor beta chains from one sample, sequenced in a study of CD8+CD57+ T cells in acquired aplastic anemia. Sequenced patients had shown CD8+CD57+ cell expansion by flow cytometry. Investigators profiled TCR beta VDJ and CDR3 from genomic DNA template. TCRdb reanalysed the reads using MiXCR and keeps one entry per CDR3 protein. The sample includes around 250,000 distinct CDR3 sequences, around 82% of them seen just once. The sample was sorted CD4+, CD8+, or CD8+CD57+ T cells (not recorded which) from PBMCs. These receptors originate from a human donor with aplastic anemia.

The rearrangement links TRBV7-6 to TRBJ1-5; D gene uncertain. CDR1 and CDR2 from the germline V gene are SGHVS and FNYEAQ. CDR3 length: 14 amino acids. Between the trimmed V and J ends, which lost 4 bases and 5 bases, there was a span of 12 bases. The CDR3 spells CASSSSTDDQPQHF. The CDR3 DNA reads as TGTGCCAGCAGCTCCTCGACTGACGATCAGCCCCAGCATTTT.

The chain links TRBV5-4 to TRBJ2-5, with 8 bases identical to TRBD2. The junction had 10 bases not matched to a gene; V was cut back by 3 bases and J by 3 bases. Looked up from germline, CDR1 is SGHNT and CDR2 is YYREEE (reference sequence). CDR3 length equals 16 residues. CDR3 region: CASSSSGLALKETQYF. Written as DNA, the CDR3 is TGTGCCAGCAGCTCCTCCGGACTAGCCCTTAAAGAGACCCAGTACTTC.

J is TRBJ2-5 and V is TRBV14; the D gene is possibly TRBD2 (7 bases). Germline V gives CDR1 SGHDN, CDR2 FVKESK. V lost 5 bases and J 4 bases, leaving 17 bases between the germline ends. This CDR3 is built from 15 residues. The CDR3: CASSATGRGLETQYF. The CDR3, as DNA: TGTGCCAGCAGCGCAACAGGGAGGGGTTTAGAGACCCAGTACTTC.

The chain couples TRBV7-6 to TRBJ1-1; D remains unclear. Germline CDR1 is SGHVS and CDR2 is FNYEAQ. The CDR3 spans 14 residues. The V gene lost 2 bases and the J gene lost 1 base, with 8 bases spanning the gap. CDR3 region: CASSLREANTEAFF. CDR3 nucleotides: TGTGCCAGCAGCTTAAGGGAGGCGAACACTGAAGCTTTCTTT.

The chain combines TRBV24-1 with TRBJ2-3, with 8 bases matching TRBD1. V lost 4 bases and J lost 1; bases outside the gene matches: 3. The CDR3 runs 15 residues. Germline CDR1 and CDR2: KGHDR and SFDVKD. The CDR3 loop is CATSDQGQGTDTQYF. The CDR3 coding sequence is TGTGCCACCAGTGACCAGGGACAGGGCACAGATACGCAGTATTTT.

Comments on this clonotype: At one end the junction does not follow the germline gene, possibly because of a read error. This rearrangement joins TRBV5-1 to TRBJ1-2; no definite D call. Germline values: CDR1 SGHRS, CDR2 YFSETQ. The CDR3 runs 16 residues. The CDR3 nucleotides are TGTGCCAGCAGCCTCCTTAGAGACGACCTCGTATATGGCTACACCTTC. Protein product: CASSLLRDDLVYGYTF.

The chain couples TRBV5-6 to TRBJ2-5, with D unclear. Trimming took 4 bases from V and 6 from J, leaving 10 bases between them. Germline CDR1 is SGHDT and CDR2 is YYEEEE. This CDR3 region has 12 residues. Here the CDR3 DNA reads TGTGCCAGCAGCGTGGGTGGTCAGACCCAGTACTTC. Protein product: CASSVGGQTQYF.

The chain uses TRBV7-8 and TRBJ2-2; 7 bases match TRBD2. The CDR3 has 16 residues. After removal of 3 bases from V and 14 bases from J, the junction contained 18 bases not matched to a gene. The germline V gene encodes CDR1 SGHVS and CDR2 FQNEAQ. The CDR3 sequence is CASSLGEGGNNSPLFF. In nucleotides, the CDR3 is TGTGCCAGCAGCTTGGGGGAGGGCGGCAATAATTCACCCCTGTTTTTT.

V usage is TRBV6-5 and J usage is TRBJ2-5, with D possibly TRBD1 on 7 matching bases. Between the trimmed V and J ends, which lost 6 bases and 4 bases, there was a span of 12 bases. This CDR3 has 13 amino acids. CDR1 is MNHEY, CDR2 SVGAGI, per germline. CDR3 amino acids: CASSQGGGETQYF. The CDR3 DNA follows: TGTGCCAGCAGCCAGGGGGGCGGAGAGACCCAGTACTTC.

As for this clonotype: The DNA is left out, because the CDR3 cannot be placed on it with certainty; the CDR3 is given as TCRdb lists it. The genes are TRBV19 and TRBJ1-3. Counting both end residues, the CDR3 totals 16 amino acids. Per germline, CDR1 LNHDA and CDR2 SQIVND (reference sequence). This CDR3 is CASSIASADYGYTFGF.

The J gene is TRBJ2-2, the V gene TRBV9; D uncertain. The DNA end favors TRBJ2-7, so the J call may be wrong. Germline V gene lookup returns CDR1 SGDLS and CDR2 YYNGEE. This CDR3 contains 12 residues. CDR3 protein: CASGLAGNKQYF. The CDR3 coding sequence is TGTGCCAGCGGCTTAGCTGGGAACAAGCAGTACTTC.

The chain uses TRBV9 and TRBJ1-4; D call uncertain. Germline lookup yields CDR1 SGDLS and CDR2 YYNGEE. This CDR3 region has 15 residues. V shed 1 base and J shed 0 bases, with 7 bases lying between them. CDR3 DNA: TGTGCCAGCAGCGTATCAGCCGCAACTAATGAAAAACTGTTTTTT. Its translation: CASSVSAATNEKLFF.

The chain links TRBV7-9 to TRBJ2-7; D is unresolved. V lost 3 bases to trimming and J lost 4 bases, with 25 bases between them. CDR1 and CDR2 (germline): SEHNR, FQNEAQ (reference sequence). The CDR3 has 18 residues. CDR3 in amino acids: CASSFHPADEALFYEQYV. DNA for the CDR3: TGTGCCAGCAGCTTTCATCCAGCCGATGAAGCCCTTTTTTACGAGCAGTACGTC.

This clonotype has more than one count but fewer than ten. It is likely a read error, because the conserved phenylalanine at the end of the CDR3 is missing. The DNA is omitted, as the CDR3 cannot be located on it reliably, and the CDR3 follows TCRdb's listing. The V and J genes are TRBV2 and TRBJ2-1; the table calls TRBD2, which could not be checked here. Germline V gives CDR1 SNHLY, CDR2 FYNNEI. The CDR3 contains 16 residues when both ends are counted. CDR3 sequence reads: CASSLADGYTFGSGTS.

Remarks on this clonotype: The junction differs from germline at one of its ends, possibly a read error. The V and J genes are TRBV5-1 and TRBJ2-1, with 7 positions matching TRBD2. Germline CDR1 and CDR2: SGHRS and YFSETQ. The CDR3 sequence is 15 residues long. This CDR3 is CASSLLRGAYNEQFF. The CDR3 DNA reads as TGTGCCAGCAGCCTACTTCGGGGGGCCTACAATGAGCAGTTCTTC.

The chain joins TRBV7-4 to TRBJ1-1; D may be TRBD1 (5 bases). Looked up from germline, CDR1 is SGHVT and CDR2 is SQSDAQ. Trimming pared 7 bases from V and 0 bases from J, leaving 18 bases between. This CDR3 region has 16 residues. The CDR3 is CASTGTTVVLNTEAFF. CDR3 bases: TGTGCCAGCACAGGGACTACCGTCGTCTTGAACACTGAAGCTTTCTTT.

On this clonotype: The conserved phenylalanine or tryptophan is not found at the CDR3 terminus, so this likely reflects a read error. The DNA is left out, because the CDR3 cannot be placed on it with certainty; the CDR3 is given as TCRdb lists it. V and J are TRBV2 and TRBJ1-1; the table's D call, TRBD1, was not checked against the DNA. Germline V gene lookup returns CDR1 SNHLY and CDR2 FYNNEI. 14 amino acids form the CDR3, both terminal residues included. CDR3 loop: CASSVGGLHEEFFL.

Comments on this clonotype: An end of the junction does not agree with germline; a read error may underlie this. The gene calls are TRBV5-4 and TRBJ2-5; TRBD1 agrees at 10 bases. The germline CDR1 and CDR2 sequences are SGHNT and YYREEE (reference sequence). This CDR3 has 12 amino acids. CDR3 in DNA: TGCGCCAGCAGCTGGGACAGGGGCCCCCAGTACTTC. It translates to CASSWDRGPQYF.